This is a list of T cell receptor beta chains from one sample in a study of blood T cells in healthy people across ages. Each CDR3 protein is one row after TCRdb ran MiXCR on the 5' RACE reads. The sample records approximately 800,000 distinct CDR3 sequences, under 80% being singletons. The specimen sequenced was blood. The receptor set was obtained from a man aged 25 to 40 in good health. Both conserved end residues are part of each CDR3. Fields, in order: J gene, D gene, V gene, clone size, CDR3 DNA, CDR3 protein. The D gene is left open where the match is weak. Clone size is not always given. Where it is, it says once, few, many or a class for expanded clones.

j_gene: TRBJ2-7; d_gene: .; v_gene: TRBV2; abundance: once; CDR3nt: TGTGCCAGCAGTGAGGGTAGGGCGTTCTACGAGCAGTACTTC; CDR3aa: CASSEGRAFYEQYF
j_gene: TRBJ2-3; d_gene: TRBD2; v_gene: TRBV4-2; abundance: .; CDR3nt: TGTGCCAGCAGCCAAGAAGCGGTAGCGGGTGATACGCAGTATTTT; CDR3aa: CASSQEAVAGDTQYF
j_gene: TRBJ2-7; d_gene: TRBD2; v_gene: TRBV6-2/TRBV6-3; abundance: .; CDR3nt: TGTGCCAGCGAGACTCCGGGACTATTCTACGAGCAGTACTTC; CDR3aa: CASETPGLFYEQYF
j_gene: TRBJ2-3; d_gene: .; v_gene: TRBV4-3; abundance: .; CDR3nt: TGCGCCAGCAGCCAGCAGACCAGCACAGATACGCAGTATTTT; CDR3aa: CASSQQTSTDTQYF
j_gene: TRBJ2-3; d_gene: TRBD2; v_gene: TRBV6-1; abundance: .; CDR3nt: TGTGCCAGCAGTCCAAGGGCTAGCGGGGGCTTTGGCACAGATACGCAGTATTTT; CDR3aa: CASSPRASGGFGTDTQYF
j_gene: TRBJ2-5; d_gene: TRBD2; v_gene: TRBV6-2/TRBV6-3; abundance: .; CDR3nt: TGTGCCAGCAGTTACTCGAGGACTAGCATCCCGGAGACCCAGTACTTC; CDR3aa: CASSYSRTSIPETQYF
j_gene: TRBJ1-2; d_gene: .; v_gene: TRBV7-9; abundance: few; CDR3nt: TGTGCCAGCAGCTCCGGGTCCTATGGCTACACCTTC; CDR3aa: CASSSGSYGYTF
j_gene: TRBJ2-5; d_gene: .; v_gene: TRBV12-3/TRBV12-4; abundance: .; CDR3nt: TGTGCCAGCAGTTCCAATCGACAGTTACAGACCCAGTACTTC; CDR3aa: CASSSNRQLQTQYF
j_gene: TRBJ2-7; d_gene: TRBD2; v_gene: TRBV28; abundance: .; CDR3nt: TGTGCCAGCAGTTCCGCGAGGACTAGCGTAGCATACGAGCAGTACTTC; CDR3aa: CASSSARTSVAYEQYF
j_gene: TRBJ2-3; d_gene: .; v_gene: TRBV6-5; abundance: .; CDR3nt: TGTGCCAGCATCATTAGGAGAGGAGATACGCAGTATTTT; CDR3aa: CASIIRRGDTQYF
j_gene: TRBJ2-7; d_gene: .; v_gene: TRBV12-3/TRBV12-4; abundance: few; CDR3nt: TGTGCCAGCAGTTTGGGGAGAAGCTCCTACAATGAGCAGTACTTC; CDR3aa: CASSLGRSSYNEQYF
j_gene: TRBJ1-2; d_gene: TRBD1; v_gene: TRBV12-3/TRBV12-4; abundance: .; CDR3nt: TGTGCCAGCAGTGCGGGACAGGGCAACTATGGCTACACCTTC; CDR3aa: CASSAGQGNYGYTF
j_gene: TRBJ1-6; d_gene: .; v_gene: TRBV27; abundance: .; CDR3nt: TGTGCCAGCAGTAGGCTGGATTTGGGGCCCCTCCACTTT; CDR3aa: CASSRLDLGPLHF
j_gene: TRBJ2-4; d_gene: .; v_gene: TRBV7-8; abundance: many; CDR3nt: TGTGCCAGCAGACCGGGACAGAGACTAGGGGGGGTCAAAAACATTCAGTACTTC; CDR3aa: CASRPGQRLGGVKNIQYF
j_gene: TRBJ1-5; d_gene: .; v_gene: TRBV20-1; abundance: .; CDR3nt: TGCAGTGCTAGAGAACTAGAGTATAGCAATCAGCCCCAGCATTTT; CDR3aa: CSARELEYSNQPQHF
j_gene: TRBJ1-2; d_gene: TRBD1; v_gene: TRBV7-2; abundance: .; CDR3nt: TGTGCCAGCACCCACAGGGGCCTCTATGGCTACACCTTC; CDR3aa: CASTHRGLYGYTF
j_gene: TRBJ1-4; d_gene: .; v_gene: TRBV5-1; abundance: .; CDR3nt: TGCGCCAGCAGCTTTCAGCCCGGGGATGAAAAACTGTTTTTT; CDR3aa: CASSFQPGDEKLFF
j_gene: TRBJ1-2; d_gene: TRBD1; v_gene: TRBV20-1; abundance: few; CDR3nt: TGCAGTGCTCAACTGGGACAGGGGGCGCAAGGGAATGGCTACACCTTC; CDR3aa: CSAQLGQGAQGNGYTF
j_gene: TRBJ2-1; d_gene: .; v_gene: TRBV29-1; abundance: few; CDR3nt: TGTAGCGGAGGACAGGAAAATGAGCAGTTCTTC; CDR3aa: CSGGQENEQFF
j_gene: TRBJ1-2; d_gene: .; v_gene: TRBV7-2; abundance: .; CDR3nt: TGTGCCAGCAGCTTACAGGGGAGGGATGGCTACACCTTC; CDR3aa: CASSLQGRDGYTF
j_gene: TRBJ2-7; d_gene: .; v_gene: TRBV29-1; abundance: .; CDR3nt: TGCAGCGTGGGTCCGGGCTCCTACGAGCAGTACTTC; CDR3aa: CSVGPGSYEQYF
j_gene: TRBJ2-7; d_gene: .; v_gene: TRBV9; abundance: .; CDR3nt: TGTGCCAGCAGCGTAACCCAGGGCGGGTACGAGCAGTACTTC; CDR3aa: CASSVTQGGYEQYF
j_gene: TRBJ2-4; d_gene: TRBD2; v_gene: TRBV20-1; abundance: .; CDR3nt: TGCAGTGCTAGAGACGGGACTATCTACGGGCAGTACTTC; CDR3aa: CSARDGTIYGQYF
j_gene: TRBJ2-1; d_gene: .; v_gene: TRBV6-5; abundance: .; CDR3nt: TGTGCCAGTACAACGAGGAGTGAGCAGTTCTTC; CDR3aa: CASTTRSEQFF
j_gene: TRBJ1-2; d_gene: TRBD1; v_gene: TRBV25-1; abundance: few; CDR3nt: TGTGCCAGCAGTGCCTGGACAGGGTATAATGGCTACACCTTC; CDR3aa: CASSAWTGYNGYTF
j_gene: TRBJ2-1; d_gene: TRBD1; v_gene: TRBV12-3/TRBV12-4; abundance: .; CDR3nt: TGTACCAGCAGCCGACAGGGAAGCCCCTACAATGAGCAGTTCTTC; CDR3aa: CTSSRQGSPYNEQFF
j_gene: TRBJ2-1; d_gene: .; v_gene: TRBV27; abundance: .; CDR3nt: TGTGCCAGCAGTTTATCCGCCCTGACAGGCCATTCCTACAATGAGCAGTTCTTC; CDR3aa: CASSLSALTGHSYNEQFF
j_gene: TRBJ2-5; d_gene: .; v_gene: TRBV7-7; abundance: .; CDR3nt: TGTGCCAGCAGCTTAGCGCCGGCAGGGTTGGAGACCCAGTACTTC; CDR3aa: CASSLAPAGLETQYF
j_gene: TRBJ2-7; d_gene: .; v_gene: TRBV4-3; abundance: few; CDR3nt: TGCGCCAGCAGCCAAGAACGTTCGGACGGCCACTACGAGCAGTACTTC; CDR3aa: CASSQERSDGHYEQYF
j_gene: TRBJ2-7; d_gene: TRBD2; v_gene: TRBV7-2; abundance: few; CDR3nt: TGTGCCAGCAGCCCTACCTCCGGGACTAGCGGGGGGCGCTCCTACGAGCAGTACTTC; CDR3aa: CASSPTSGTSGGRSYEQYF
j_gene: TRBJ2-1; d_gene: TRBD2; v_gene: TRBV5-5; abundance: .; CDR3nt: TGTGCCAGCAGCTTTGGGACTAGCGGGGGTGATGAGCAGTTCTTC; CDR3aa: CASSFGTSGGDEQFF
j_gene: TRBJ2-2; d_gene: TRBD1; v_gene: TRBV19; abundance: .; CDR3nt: TGTGCCGCAAACAGGGGTTACACCGGGGAGCTGTTTTTT; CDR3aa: CAANRGYTGELFF
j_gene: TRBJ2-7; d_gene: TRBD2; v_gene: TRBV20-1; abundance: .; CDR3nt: TGCAGTGCCCGAGGGAGGGACTTCTTCGAGCAGTACTTC; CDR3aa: CSARGRDFFEQYF
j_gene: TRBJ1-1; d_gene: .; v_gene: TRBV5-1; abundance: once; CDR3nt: TGCGCCAGCAGCTTGGAACTCTCCACAACTGAAGCTTTCTTT; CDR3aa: CASSLELSTTEAFF
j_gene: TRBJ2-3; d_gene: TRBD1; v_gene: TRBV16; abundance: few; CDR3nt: TGTGCCAGCAGCCAAAGTGGACAGGTCCACACAGATACGCAGTATTTT; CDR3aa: CASSQSGQVHTDTQYF
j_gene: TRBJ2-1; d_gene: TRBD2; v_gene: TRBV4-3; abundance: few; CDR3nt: TGCGCCAGCAGCCAAGTATCCAGCGGGGGCTATTACAATGAGCAGTTCTTC; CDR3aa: CASSQVSSGGYYNEQFF
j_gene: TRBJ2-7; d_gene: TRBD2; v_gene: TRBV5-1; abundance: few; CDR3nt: TGCGCCAGCAGCTTGGCTAGCGGGGGAGTCAACGAGCAGTACTTC; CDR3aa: CASSLASGGVNEQYF
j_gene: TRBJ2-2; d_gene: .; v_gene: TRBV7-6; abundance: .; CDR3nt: TGTGCCAGCAGCCCGCAAGCGGTCGACACCGGGGAGCTGTTTTTT; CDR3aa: CASSPQAVDTGELFF
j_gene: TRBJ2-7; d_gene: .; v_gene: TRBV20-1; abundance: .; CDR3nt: TGCAGTGCGGGCAGACACTACGAGCAGTACTTC; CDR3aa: CSAGRHYEQYF
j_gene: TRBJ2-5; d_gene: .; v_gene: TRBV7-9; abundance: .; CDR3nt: TGTGCCAGCAGCTTAGGACTCACAGGAGATGAGCAGTACTTC; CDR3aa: CASSLGLTGDEQYF
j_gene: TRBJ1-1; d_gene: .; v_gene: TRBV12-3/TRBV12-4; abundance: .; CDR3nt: TGTGCCAGCAGACGGGAAACTGAAGCTTTCTTT; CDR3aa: CASRRETEAFF
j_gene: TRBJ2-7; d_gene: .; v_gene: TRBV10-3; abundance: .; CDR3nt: TGTGCCATCAGTAAAGTGAGCTCCTACGAGCAGTACTTC; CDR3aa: CAISKVSSYEQYF
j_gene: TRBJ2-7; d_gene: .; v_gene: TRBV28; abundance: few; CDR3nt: TGTGCCAGCAGTGCCCCGGGACGCTACGAGCAGTACTTC; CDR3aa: CASSAPGRYEQYF
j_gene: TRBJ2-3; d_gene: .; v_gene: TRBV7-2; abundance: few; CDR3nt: TGTGCCAGCAGGGAGATCAATGGAGATACGCAGTATTTT; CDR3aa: CASREINGDTQYF
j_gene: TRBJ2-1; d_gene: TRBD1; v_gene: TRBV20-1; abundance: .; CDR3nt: TGCAGTGCCGGATGGCGGGACAGGGAATCTTATGAGCAGTTCTTC; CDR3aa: CSAGWRDRESYEQFF
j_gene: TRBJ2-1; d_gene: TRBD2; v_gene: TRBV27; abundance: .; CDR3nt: TGTGCCAGCAGTTTATCTATTAGGCGGGGGGACAATGAGCAGTTCTTC; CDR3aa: CASSLSIRRGDNEQFF
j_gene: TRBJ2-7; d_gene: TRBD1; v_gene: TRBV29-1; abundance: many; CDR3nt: TGCAGCGCGGGACAGGACTACGAGCAGTACTTC; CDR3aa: CSAGQDYEQYF
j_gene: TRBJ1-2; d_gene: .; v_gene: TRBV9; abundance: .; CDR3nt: TGTGTCAGCAGCCAAGGAGGGGTGGGCAACTATGGCTACACCTTC; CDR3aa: CVSSQGGVGNYGYTF
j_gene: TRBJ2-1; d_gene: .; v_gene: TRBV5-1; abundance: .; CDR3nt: TGCGCCAGCAGCCCAAGTCAGGGCCATGAGCAGTTCTTC; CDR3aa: CASSPSQGHEQFF
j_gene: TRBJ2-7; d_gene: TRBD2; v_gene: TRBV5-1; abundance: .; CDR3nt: TGCGCCAGCAGCTTGGCCGGGACTAGCGGTATTTTAGGGGACGAGCAGTACTTC; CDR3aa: CASSLAGTSGILGDEQYF